This T cell receptor (beta chain) was retrieved from a study of T-cell reconstitution after alpha-beta-depleted transplantation in children. This clonotype was detected ten times or more. Its antigen is currently unknown. Findings and caveats of the study: Several patients had high TCRbeta diversity at day 60; it came from surviving recipient T cells and thymic progenitors. It was newly produced T cells that mostly accounted for T-cell counts and diversity one year after transplant. Where alpha-beta T cells came from about two months after transplant was reportedly several hundred expanded graft clones.

Molecular barcoding with unique molecular identifiers was used for the TCRbeta library. TCRdb re-derived calls from the PCR reads in MiXCR, one entry per CDR3 protein. Of approximately 300,000 distinct CDR3 sequences listed, 6% to 10% are singletons. This CDR3 region has 15 residues. Germline V gives CDR1 SGHRS, CDR2 YFSETQ. V lost 0 bases and J lost 4, with 13 bases in between. Source: peripheral blood, taken 360 days after TCRalphabeta/CD19-depleted stem cell transplant. The sequence was obtained from a female patient between 2 and 15 years old who had a stem cell transplant for Fanconi anemia, so the T cells may come from the graft donor. J is TRBJ2-5 and V is TRBV5-1, with D unresolved. CDR3 amino acids: CASSLVSPRRETQYF. The CDR3 bases are TGCGCCAGCAGCTTGGTATCACCTAGAAGAGAGACCCAGTACTTC. Full variable domain (remainder filled in from reference TRBV5-1 and TRBJ2-5): KAGVTQTPRYLIKTRGQQVTLSCSPISGHRSVSWYQQTPGQGLQFLFEYFSETQRNKGNFPGRFSGRQFSNSRSEMNVSTLELGDSALYLCASSLVSPRRETQYFGPGTRLLVL.